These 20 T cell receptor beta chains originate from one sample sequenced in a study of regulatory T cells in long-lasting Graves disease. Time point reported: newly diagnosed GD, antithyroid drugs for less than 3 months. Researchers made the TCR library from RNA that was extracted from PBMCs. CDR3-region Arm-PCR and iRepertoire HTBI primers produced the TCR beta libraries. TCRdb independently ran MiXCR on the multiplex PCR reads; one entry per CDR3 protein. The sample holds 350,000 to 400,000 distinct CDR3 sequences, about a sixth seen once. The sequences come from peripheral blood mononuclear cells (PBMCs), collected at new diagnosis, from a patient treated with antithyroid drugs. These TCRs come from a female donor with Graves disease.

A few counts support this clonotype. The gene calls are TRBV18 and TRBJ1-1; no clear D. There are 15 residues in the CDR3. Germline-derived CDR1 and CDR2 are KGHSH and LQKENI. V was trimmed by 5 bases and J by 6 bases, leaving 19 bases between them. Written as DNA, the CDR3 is TGTGCCAGCTCAACCGGACCTACTACCGTCCCTGAAGCTTTCTTT. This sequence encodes CASSTGPTTVPEAFF. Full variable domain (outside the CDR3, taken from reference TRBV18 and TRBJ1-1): NAGVMQNPRHLVRRRGQEARLRCSPMKGHSHVYWYRQLPEEGLKFMVYLQKENIIDESGMPKERFSAEFPKEGPSILRIQQVVRGDSAAYFCASSTGPTTVPEAFFGQGTRLTVV.

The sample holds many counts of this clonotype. DNA for the CDR3: TGTGCCGGGCATGAAGGGACAGCCACTGAAGCTTTCTTT. It yields the protein CAGHEGTATEAFF. The J gene is TRBJ1-1, the V gene TRBV30; 7 bases align to TRBD1. This CDR3 comprises 13 residues. Germline CDR1 GTSNPN, CDR2 SVGIG (reference sequence). V shed 8 bases and J 4 bases; nucleotides not matched to a gene: 10.

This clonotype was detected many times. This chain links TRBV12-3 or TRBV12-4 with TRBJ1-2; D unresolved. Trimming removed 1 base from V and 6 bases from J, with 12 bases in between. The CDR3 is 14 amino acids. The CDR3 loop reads CASSLVLGMDGYTF. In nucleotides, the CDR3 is TGTGCCAGCAGTTTAGTTTTGGGGATGGATGGCTACACCTTC.

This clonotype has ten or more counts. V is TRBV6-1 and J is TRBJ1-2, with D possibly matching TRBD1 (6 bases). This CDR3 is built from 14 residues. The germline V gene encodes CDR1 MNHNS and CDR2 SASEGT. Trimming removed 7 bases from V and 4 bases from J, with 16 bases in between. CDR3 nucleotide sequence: TGTGCCAGCACCTCGTCCAGGGGTAGCTATGGCTACACCTTC. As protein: CASTSSRGSYGYTF.

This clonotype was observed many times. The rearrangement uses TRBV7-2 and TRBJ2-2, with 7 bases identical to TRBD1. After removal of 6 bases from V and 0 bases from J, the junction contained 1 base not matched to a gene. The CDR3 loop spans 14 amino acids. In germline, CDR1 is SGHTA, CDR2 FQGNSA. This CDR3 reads CASSGQANTGELFF. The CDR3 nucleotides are TGTGCCAGCAGTGGACAGGCGAACACCGGGGAGCTGTTTTTT.

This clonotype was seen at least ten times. CDR3 sequence (DNA): TGTGCCAGCAGTCCGATATCCCCCGTTAATACGCAGTATTTT. Encoded protein: CASSPISPVNTQYF. The rearrangement joins TRBV27 to TRBJ2-3; D uncertain. The germline V gene has CDR1 MNHEY and CDR2 SMNVEV (reference sequence). This CDR3 has 14 amino acids. Trimming left V 5 bases short and J 7 bases short, with 16 bases between.

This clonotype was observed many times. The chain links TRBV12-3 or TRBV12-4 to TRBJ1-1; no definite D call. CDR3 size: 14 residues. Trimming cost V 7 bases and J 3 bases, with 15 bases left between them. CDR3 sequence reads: CASTRPRPDTEAFF. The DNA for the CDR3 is TGTGCCAGCACCCGGCCCCGGCCGGACACTGAAGCTTTCTTT.

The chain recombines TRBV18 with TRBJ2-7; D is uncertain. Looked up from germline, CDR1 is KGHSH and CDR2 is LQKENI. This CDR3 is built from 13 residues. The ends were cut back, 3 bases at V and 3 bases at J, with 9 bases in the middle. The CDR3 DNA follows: TGTGCCAGCTCACCCGGTGAGGACTACGAGCAGTACTTC. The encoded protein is CASSPGEDYEQYF.

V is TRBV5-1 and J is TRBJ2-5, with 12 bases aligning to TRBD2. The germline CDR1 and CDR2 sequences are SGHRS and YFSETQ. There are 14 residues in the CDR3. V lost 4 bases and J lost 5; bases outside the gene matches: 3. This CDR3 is CASSTGTSGETQYF. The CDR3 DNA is TGCGCCAGCAGCACTGGGACTAGCGGGGAGACCCAGTACTTC.

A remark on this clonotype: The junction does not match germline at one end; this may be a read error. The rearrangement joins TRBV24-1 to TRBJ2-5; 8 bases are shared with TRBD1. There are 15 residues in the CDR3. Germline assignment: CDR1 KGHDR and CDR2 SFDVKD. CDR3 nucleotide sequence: TGTGCCGCCAGTGACCCCGGACAGGGAAAAGAGACCCAGTACTTC. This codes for CAASDPGQGKETQYF.

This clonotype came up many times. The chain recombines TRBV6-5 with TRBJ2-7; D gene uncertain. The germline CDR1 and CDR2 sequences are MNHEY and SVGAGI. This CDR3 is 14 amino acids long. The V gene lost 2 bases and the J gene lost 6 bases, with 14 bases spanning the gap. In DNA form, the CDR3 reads TGTGCCAGCAGTTACCTTGGCCCCGCCGGCGAGCAGTACTTC. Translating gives CASSYLGPAGEQYF.

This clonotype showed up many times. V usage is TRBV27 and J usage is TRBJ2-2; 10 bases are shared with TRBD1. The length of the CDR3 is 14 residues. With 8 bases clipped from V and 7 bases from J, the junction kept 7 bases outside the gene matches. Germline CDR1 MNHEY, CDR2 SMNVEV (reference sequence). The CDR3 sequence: CASGPTGGGGELFF. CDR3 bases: TGTGCCAGCGGTCCGACAGGGGGCGGCGGGGAGCTGTTTTTT.

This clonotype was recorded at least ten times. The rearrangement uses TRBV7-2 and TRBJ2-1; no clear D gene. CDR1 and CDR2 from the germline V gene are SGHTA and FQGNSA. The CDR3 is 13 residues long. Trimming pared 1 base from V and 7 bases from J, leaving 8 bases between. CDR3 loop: CASSLDRGNEQFF. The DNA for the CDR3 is TGTGCCAGCAGCTTAGATCGAGGTAATGAGCAGTTCTTC.

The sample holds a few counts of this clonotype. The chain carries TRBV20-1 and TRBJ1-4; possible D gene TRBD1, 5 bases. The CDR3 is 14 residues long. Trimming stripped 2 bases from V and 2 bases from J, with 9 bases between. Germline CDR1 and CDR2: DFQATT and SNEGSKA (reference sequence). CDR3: CSARRGPTNEKLFF. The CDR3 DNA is TGCAGTGCTAGACGGGGACCGACTAATGAAAAACTGTTTTTT.

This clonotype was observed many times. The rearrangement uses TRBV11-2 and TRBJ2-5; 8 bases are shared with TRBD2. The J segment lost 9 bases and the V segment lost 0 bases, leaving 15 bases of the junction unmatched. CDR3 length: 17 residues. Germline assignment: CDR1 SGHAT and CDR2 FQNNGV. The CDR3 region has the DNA TGTGCCAGCAGCTTAGAGGGTAGCGGGGCACGGAGGGGGGCCCAGTACTTC. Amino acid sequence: CASSLEGSGARRGAQYF.

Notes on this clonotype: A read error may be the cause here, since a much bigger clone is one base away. In DNA form, the CDR3 reads TGTGCCAGCAGTTCCCGCGCCGGTTTCCGGGACAGGGTGGACGATGAGCAGTTCTTC. The encoded protein is CASSSRAGFRDRVDDEQFF. This sequence joins TRBV12-3 or TRBV12-4 and TRBJ2-1; 9 bases are a match to TRBD1. CDR3 length equals 19 residues. J lost 8 bases, V lost 4 bases, and 21 bases had no gene match.

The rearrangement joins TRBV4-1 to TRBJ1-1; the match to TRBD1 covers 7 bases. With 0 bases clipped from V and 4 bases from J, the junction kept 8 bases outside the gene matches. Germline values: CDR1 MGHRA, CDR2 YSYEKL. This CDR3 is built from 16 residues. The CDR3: CASSQETGIRGTEAFF. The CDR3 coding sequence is TGCGCCAGCAGCCAAGAGACAGGGATTAGAGGCACTGAAGCTTTCTTT.

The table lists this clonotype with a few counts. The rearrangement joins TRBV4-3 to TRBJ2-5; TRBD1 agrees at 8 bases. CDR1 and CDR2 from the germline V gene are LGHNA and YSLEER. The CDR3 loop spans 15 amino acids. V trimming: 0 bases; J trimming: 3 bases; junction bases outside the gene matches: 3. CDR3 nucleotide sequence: TGCGCCAGCAGCCAAGATTGGACAGGGAAAGAGACCCAGTACTTC. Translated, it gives CASSQDWTGKETQYF.

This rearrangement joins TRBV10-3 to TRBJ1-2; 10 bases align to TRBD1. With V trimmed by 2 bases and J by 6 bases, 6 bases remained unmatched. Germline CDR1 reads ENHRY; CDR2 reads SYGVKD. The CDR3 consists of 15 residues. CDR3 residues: CAISEHSGTGDGYTF. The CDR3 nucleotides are TGTGCCATCAGTGAGCACAGCGGGACAGGGGATGGCTACACCTTC.

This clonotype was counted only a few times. CDR3: CASHTSPGPYGYTF. CDR3 nucleotide sequence: TGTGCCAGCCATACATCACCTGGGCCCTATGGCTACACCTTC. The chain carries TRBV19 and TRBJ1-2; D not certain. Germline loops: CDR1 LNHDA, CDR2 SQIVND (reference sequence). The V gene lost 9 bases and the J gene lost 4 bases, with 18 bases spanning the gap. The CDR3 is 14 amino acids.